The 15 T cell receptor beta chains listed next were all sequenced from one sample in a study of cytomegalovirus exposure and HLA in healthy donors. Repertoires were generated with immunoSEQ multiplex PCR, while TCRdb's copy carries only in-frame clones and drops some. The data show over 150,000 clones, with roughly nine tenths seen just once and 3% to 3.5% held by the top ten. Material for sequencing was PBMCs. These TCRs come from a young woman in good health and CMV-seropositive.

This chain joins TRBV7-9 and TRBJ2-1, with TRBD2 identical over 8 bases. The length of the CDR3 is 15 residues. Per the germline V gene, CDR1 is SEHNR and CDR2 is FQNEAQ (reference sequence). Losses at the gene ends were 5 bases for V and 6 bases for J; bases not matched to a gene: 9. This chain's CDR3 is CASSHIAGPLNEQFF. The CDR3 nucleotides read TGTGCCAGCAGCCACATAGCGGGGCCCCTCAATGAGCAGTTCTTC.

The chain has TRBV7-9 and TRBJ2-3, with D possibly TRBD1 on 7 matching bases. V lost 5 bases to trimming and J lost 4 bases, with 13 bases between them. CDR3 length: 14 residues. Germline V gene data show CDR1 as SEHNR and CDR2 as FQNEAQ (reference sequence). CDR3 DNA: TGTGCCAGCAGCCCGCGCAGGGGGGCAGATACGCAGTATTTT. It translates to CASSPRRGADTQYF. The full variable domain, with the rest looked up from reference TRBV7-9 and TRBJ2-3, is DTGVSQNPRHKITKRGQNVTFRCDPISEHNRLYWYRQTLGQGPEFLTYFQNEAQLEKSRLLSDRFSAERPKGSFSTLEIQRTEQGDSAMYLCASSPRRGADTQYFGPGTRLTVL.

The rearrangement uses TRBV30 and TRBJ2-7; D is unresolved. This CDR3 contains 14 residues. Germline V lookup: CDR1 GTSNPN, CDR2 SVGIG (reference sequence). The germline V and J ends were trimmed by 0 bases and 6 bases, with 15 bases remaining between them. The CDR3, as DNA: TGTGCCTGGAGTGTGGTGGTAGATCTTAGCGAGCAGTACTTC. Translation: CAWSVVVDLSEQYF.

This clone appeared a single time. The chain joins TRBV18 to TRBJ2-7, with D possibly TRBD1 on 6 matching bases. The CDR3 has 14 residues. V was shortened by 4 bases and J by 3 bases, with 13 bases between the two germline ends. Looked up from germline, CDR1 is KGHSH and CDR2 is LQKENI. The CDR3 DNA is TGTGCCAGCTCACACACGGACAGCGTCTACGAGCAGTACTTC. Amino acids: CASSHTDSVYEQYF.

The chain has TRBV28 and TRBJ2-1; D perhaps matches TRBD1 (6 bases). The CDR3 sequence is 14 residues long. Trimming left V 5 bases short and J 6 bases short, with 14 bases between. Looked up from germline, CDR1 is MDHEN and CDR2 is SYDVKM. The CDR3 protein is CASSPHAQGNEQFF. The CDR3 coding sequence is TGTGCCAGCAGTCCTCACGCACAGGGCAATGAGCAGTTCTTC. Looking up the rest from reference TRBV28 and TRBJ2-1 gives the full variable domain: DVKVTQSSRYLVKRTGEKVFLECVQDMDHENMFWYRQDPGLGLRLIYFSYDVKMKEKGDIPEGYSVSREKKERFSLILESASTNQTSMYLCASSPHAQGNEQFFGPGTRLTVL.

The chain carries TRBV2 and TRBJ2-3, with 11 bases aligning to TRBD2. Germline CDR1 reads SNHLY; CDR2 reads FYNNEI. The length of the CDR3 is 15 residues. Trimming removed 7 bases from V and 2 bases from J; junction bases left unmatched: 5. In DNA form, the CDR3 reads TGTGCCAGCATTGGGACTAGCGGACCCACAGATACGCAGTATTTT. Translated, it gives CASIGTSGPTDTQYF. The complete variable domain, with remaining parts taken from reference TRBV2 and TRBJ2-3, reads EPEVTQTPSHQVTQMGQEVILRCVPISNHLYFYWYRQILGQKVEFLVSFYNNEISEKSEIFDDQFSVERPDGSNFTLKIRSTKLEDSAMYFCASIGTSGPTDTQYFGPGTRLTVL.

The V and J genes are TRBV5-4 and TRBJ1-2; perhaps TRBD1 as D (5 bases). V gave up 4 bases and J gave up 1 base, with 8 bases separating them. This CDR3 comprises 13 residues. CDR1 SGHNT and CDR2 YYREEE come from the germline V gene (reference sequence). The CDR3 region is CASSADSNYGYTF. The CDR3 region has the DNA TGTGCCAGCAGCGCCGACAGTAACTATGGCTACACCTTC.

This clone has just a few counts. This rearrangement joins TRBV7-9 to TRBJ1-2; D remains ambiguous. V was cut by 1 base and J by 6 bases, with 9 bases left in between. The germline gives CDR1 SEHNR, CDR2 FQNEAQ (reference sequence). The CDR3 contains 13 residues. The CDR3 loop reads CASSLGNRDGYTF. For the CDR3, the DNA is TGTGCCAGCAGCTTAGGGAACAGAGATGGCTACACCTTC.

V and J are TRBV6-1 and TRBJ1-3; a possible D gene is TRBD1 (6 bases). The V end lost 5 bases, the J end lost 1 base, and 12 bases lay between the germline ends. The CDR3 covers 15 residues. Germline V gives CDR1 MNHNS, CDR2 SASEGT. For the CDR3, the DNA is TGTGCCAGCAGTACCCGGACAGCTTCTGGAAACACCATATATTTT. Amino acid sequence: CASSTRTASGNTIYF.

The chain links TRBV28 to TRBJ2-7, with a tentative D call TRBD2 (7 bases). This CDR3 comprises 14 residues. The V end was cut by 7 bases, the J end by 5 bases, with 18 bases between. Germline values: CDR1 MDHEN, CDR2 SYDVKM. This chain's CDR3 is CASTIHQGRDEQYF. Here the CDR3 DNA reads TGTGCCAGCACCATTCATCAGGGGAGGGACGAGCAGTACTTC. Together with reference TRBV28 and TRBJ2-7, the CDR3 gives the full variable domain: DVKVTQSSRYLVKRTGEKVFLECVQDMDHENMFWYRQDPGLGLRLIYFSYDVKMKEKGDIPEGYSVSREKKERFSLILESASTNQTSMYLCASTIHQGRDEQYFGPGTRLTVT.

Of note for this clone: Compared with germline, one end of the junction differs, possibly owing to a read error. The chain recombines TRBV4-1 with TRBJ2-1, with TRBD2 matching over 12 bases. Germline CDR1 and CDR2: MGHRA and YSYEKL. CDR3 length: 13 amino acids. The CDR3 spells CASSPSLAGGRLF. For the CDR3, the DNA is TGCGCCAGCAGCCCCTCACTAGCGGGGGGACGCCTCTTC.

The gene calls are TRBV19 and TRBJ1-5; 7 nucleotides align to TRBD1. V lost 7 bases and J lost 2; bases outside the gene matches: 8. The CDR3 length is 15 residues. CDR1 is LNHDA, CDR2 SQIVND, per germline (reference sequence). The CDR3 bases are TGTGCCAGTAATCGAGGGGGCACGGGCAATCAGCCCCAGCATTTT. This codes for CASNRGGTGNQPQHF.

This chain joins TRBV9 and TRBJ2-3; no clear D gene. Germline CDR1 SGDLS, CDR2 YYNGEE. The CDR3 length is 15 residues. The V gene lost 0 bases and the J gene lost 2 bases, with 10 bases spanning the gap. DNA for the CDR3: TGTGCCAGCAGCGTAGGCGTTCTTGCCACAGATACGCAGTATTTT. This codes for CASSVGVLATDTQYF.

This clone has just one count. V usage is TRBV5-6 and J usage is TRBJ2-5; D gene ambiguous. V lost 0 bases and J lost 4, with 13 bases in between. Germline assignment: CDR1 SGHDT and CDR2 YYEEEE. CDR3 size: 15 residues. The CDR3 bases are TGTGCCAGCAGCTTGGCCGACGGGTTAGGAGAGACCCAGTACTTC. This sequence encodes CASSLADGLGETQYF. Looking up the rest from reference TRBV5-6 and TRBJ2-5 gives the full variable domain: DAGVTQSPTHLIKTRGQQVTLRCSPKSGHDTVSWYQQALGQGPQFIFQYYEEEERQRGNFPDRFSGHQFPNYSSELNVNALLLGDSALYLCASSLADGLGETQYFGPGTRLLVL.

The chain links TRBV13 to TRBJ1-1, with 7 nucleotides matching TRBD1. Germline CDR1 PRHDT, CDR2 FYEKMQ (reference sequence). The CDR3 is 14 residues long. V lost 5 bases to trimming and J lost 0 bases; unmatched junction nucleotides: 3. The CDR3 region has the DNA TGTGCCAGCAGCCCGGGACAGATGAACACTGAAGCTTTCTTT. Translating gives CASSPGQMNTEAFF.